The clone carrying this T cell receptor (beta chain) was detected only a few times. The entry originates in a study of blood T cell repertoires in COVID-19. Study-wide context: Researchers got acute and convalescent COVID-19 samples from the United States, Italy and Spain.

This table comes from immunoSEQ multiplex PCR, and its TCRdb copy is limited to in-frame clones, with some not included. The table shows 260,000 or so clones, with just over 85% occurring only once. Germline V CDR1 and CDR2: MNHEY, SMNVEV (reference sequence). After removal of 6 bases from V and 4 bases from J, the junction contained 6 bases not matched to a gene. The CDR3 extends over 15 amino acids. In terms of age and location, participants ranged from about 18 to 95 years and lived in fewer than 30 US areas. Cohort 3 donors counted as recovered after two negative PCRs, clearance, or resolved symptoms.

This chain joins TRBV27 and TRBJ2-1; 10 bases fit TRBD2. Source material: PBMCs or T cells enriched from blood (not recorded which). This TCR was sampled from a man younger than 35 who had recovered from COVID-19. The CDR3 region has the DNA TGTGCCAGCAGGCACCTAGCGGGAGAGTACAATGAGCAGTTCTTC. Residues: CASRHLAGEYNEQFF.